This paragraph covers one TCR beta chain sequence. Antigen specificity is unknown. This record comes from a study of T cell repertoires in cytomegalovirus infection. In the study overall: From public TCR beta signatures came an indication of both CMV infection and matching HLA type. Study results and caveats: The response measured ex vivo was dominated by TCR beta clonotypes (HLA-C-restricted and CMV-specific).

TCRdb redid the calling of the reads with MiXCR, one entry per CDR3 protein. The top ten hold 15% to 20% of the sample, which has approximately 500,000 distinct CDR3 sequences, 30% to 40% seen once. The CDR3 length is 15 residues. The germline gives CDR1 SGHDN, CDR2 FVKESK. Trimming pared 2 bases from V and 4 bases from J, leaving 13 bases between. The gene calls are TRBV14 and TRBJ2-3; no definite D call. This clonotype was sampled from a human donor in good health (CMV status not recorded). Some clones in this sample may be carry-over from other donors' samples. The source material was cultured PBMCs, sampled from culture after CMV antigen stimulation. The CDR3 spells CASSQMMAPADTQYF. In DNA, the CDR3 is TGTGCCAGCAGCCAAATGATGGCTCCCGCAGATACGCAGTATTTT.